Below are 16 T cell receptor beta chains sequenced from a single sample in a study of blood T cell repertoires in COVID-19. Using immunoSEQ multiplex PCR, the repertoire was profiled, and TCRdb retains in-frame clones only, with some absent. The data contain about 160,000 clones, roughly 88% of them singletons. The sequencing sample was made of peripheral blood. These receptors were collected from an older man with COVID-19, enrolled during active disease.

The chain is built from TRBV12-3 or TRBV12-4 and TRBJ1-2; a weak D match, TRBD1 (6 bases). The CDR3 has 13 residues. Between the trimmed V and J ends, which lost 5 bases and 7 bases, there was a span of 14 bases. The CDR3 DNA reads TGTGCCAGCAGTGCACTTTCAGGGGCTGGCTACACCTTC. Protein product: CASSALSGAGYTF.

V and J are TRBV2 and TRBJ2-3; 11 bases are a match to TRBD2. The CDR3 length is 13 residues. J was trimmed by 9 bases and V by 9 bases; bases with no gene match: 8. CDR1 is SNHLY and CDR2 is FYNNEI in the germline V gene. CDR3 sequence: CASLAGGPGTQYF. In nucleotides, the CDR3 is TGTGCCAGTTTAGCGGGGGGGCCGGGGACGCAGTATTTT.

This chain links TRBV5-4 with TRBJ2-1; D is uncertain. The germline V and J ends were trimmed by 3 bases and 8 bases, with 21 bases remaining between them. CDR1 is SGHNT, CDR2 YYREEE, per germline (reference sequence). This CDR3 region has 16 residues. DNA for the CDR3: TGTGCCAGCAGCTCTCCAGTTGGTGGGCGTGACGATGAGCAGTTCTTC. Protein sequence: CASSSPVGGRDDEQFF.

The chain couples TRBV7-2 to TRBJ1-3, with D possibly being TRBD1 (5 bases). Germline loops: CDR1 SGHTA, CDR2 FQGNSA. V was cut by 5 bases and J by 2 bases, with 16 bases left in between. CDR3 length: 16 residues. CDR3 amino acids: CASSPGGGDAGNTIYF. The DNA for the CDR3 is TGTGCCAGCAGCCCTGGGGGGGGTGACGCTGGAAACACCATATATTTT.

This rearrangement joins TRBV6-5 to TRBJ1-1; D is unclear. This CDR3 comprises 11 residues. Germline V gene sequence: CDR1 MNHEY, CDR2 SVGAGI. V lost 6 bases and J 11 bases, leaving 13 bases between the germline ends. The CDR3 DNA follows: TGTGCCAGCAGGGATTTGAAGGAGGCTTTCTTT. Translating gives CASRDLKEAFF.

The chain carries TRBV7-3 and TRBJ2-3; D uncertain. V lost 0 bases, J lost 5 bases, and 6 bases lay in between. CDR1 is SGHTA and CDR2 is FQGTGA in the germline V gene. This CDR3 has 13 residues. CDR3 nucleotides: TGTGCCAGCAGCTTAACGAGAGGAGATACGCAGTATTTT. Its translation is CASSLTRGDTQYF.

The CDR3 loop reads CASSWTLAGGPDTQYF. In DNA, the CDR3 is TGTGCCAGCAGCTGGACCCTAGCGGGGGGCCCAGATACGCAGTATTTT. V gene TRBV7-3 combines with J gene TRBJ2-3, with TRBD2 matching over 11 bases. Per germline, CDR1 SGHTA and CDR2 FQGTGA. This CDR3 is built from 16 residues. V was pared by 4 bases and J by 4 bases, with 7 bases of the junction left unmatched.

V gene TRBV5-1 combines with J gene TRBJ2-2; a possible D gene is TRBD1 (6 bases). This CDR3 is built from 15 residues. CDR1 and CDR2 from the germline V gene are SGHRS and YFSETQ. Trimming shortened V by 1 base and J by 3 bases, and 10 bases separated the two germline ends. Written as DNA, the CDR3 is TGCGCCAGCAGCTTGAACAGGGATTACACCGGGGAGCTGTTTTTT. Translation: CASSLNRDYTGELFF. Complete variable domain (other parts from reference TRBV5-1 and TRBJ2-2): KAGVTQTPRYLIKTRGQQVTLSCSPISGHRSVSWYQQTPGQGLQFLFEYFSETQRNKGNFPGRFSGRQFSNSRSEMNVSTLELGDSALYLCASSLNRDYTGELFFGEGSRLTVL.

The chain joins TRBV5-6 to TRBJ1-2; D might be TRBD1 (5 bases). The CDR3 covers 15 residues. Germline-derived CDR1 and CDR2 are SGHDT and YYEEEE. V was trimmed by 4 bases and J by 4 bases, leaving 17 bases between them. CDR3 sequence (DNA): TGTGCCAGCAGCCCCCCCTTCAGGGTTGGCTATGGCTACACCTTC. Protein product: CASSPPFRVGYGYTF.

This clone was seen more than once but under ten times. The chain combines TRBV6-5 with TRBJ1-6, with 7 positions matching TRBD1. V was clipped by 7 bases and J by 7 bases; unmatched bases: 7. The CDR3 is made up of 14 amino acids. The germline V gene has CDR1 MNHEY and CDR2 SVGAGI. The CDR3 loop reads CASMSGDSNSPLHF. CDR3 nucleotide sequence: TGTGCCAGCATGTCAGGGGACAGCAATTCACCCCTCCACTTT.

This clone has only one observation. The rearrangement uses TRBV7-9 and TRBJ1-1, with D possibly matching TRBD1 (6 bases). The CDR3 has 14 residues. Trimming took 4 bases from V and 4 from J, leaving 13 bases between them. Germline CDR1 is SEHNR and CDR2 is FQNEAQ (reference sequence). In nucleotides, the CDR3 is TGTGCCAGCAGCTCTAGGGGGGGTAGCACTGAAGCTTTCTTT. Amino acids: CASSSRGGSTEAFF.

The J gene is TRBJ2-3, the V gene TRBV18, with a weak D call TRBD2 (7 bases). V lost 3 bases, J lost 3 bases, and 16 bases lay in between. The germline V gene has CDR1 KGHSH and CDR2 LQKENI. The CDR3 covers 16 residues. The CDR3, as DNA: TGTGCCAGCTCACCTTATCAGGGGAGGGGAACAGATACGCAGTATTTT. Protein: CASSPYQGRGTDTQYF.

This clone was observed a single time. V gene TRBV5-8 combines with J gene TRBJ1-1; maybe TRBD1 (5 bases). The CDR3 extends over 13 amino acids. The V and J ends lost 1 base and 3 bases respectively, with 7 bases between them. CDR1 and CDR2 from the germline V gene are SGHTS and YDEGEE. This chain's CDR3 is CASSLSRDTEAFF. CDR3 bases: TGTGCCAGCAGCTTGTCCAGGGACACTGAAGCTTTCTTT.

The rearrangement joins TRBV29-1 to TRBJ1-1, with 7 nucleotides matching TRBD1. The CDR3 length is 14 residues. V lost 4 bases to trimming and J lost 5 bases; unmatched junction nucleotides: 10. Germline CDR1 is SQVTM and CDR2 is ANQGSEA. CDR3 sequence (DNA): TGCAGCGTTGCGCGACAGGGAAATTGGACTGAAGCTTTCTTT. Protein product: CSVARQGNWTEAFF. The entire variable domain, with the rest obtained from reference TRBV29-1 and TRBJ1-1, is as follows: SAVISQKPSRDICQRGTSLTIQCQVDSQVTMMFWYRQQPGQSLTLIATANQGSEATYESGFVIDKFPISRPNLTFSTLTVSNMSPEDSSIYLCSVARQGNWTEAFFGQGTRLTVV.

The chain is built from TRBV5-4 and TRBJ1-1; tentative D call: TRBD1 (6 bases). Trimming took off 7 bases at V and 1 base at J, with 23 bases between the two ends. CDR3 length: 17 amino acids. Per germline, CDR1 SGHNT and CDR2 YYREEE (reference sequence). In DNA, the CDR3 is TGTGCCAGCCGCCCCGGGCCCGGGACACATGAGAACACTGAAGCTTTCTTT. Translated, it gives CASRPGPGTHENTEAFF.

This sequence joins TRBV10-3 and TRBJ1-2; D is perhaps TRBD1 (6 bases). The CDR3 covers 15 residues. The germline CDR1 and CDR2 sequences are ENHRY and SYGVKD. Trimming removed 7 bases from V and 6 bases from J, with 21 bases in between. CDR3 nucleotides: TGTGCCATCAATGACCCCTCAGGCAGACAGGATGGCTACACCTTC. Translating gives CAINDPSGRQDGYTF.